These T cell receptor beta chains were read from a single sample in a study of shared clonotypes between healthy human individuals. Generated by immunoSEQ multiplex PCR, the TCRdb table keeps only in-frame clones and is missing some. In the table there are approximately 810,000 clones, about 92% of which are singletons. Sequencing was performed on naive CD8+ T cells sorted from blood. These receptors originate from a man younger than 40 in good health. The conserved cysteine and the conserved F or W are not part of the CDR3 here. The order of the fields is V gene, J gene, D gene, CDR3 protein. The D gene is left open where the match is weak.

V gene: TRBV29-1
J gene: TRBJ2-7
D gene: NA
CDR3 protein: SVEEGVEQY

V gene: TRBV6-6
J gene: TRBJ2-7
D gene: TRBD1
CDR3 protein: ASSSGQDYEQY

V gene: TRBV6-5
J gene: TRBJ2-2
D gene: NA
CDR3 protein: ASLVHDGNTGELF

V gene: TRBV27
J gene: TRBJ2-7
D gene: NA
CDR3 protein: ASSLSSSTYEQY

V gene: TRBV9
J gene: TRBJ2-3
D gene: TRBD2
CDR3 protein: ASSVPAGGFDTQY

V gene: TRBV5-6
J gene: TRBJ1-5
D gene: NA
CDR3 protein: ASSLGGSQPQH

V gene: TRBV6-5
J gene: TRBJ2-7
D gene: NA
CDR3 protein: ASSNRVFDEQY

V gene: TRBV13
J gene: TRBJ2-7
D gene: NA
CDR3 protein: ASSATGGRTNYEQY

V gene: TRBV5-5
J gene: TRBJ2-1
D gene: TRBD1
CDR3 protein: ASSLGQGWGNEQF

V gene: TRBV14
J gene: TRBJ2-2
D gene: NA
CDR3 protein: ASSQGSPGELF

V gene: TRBV25-1
J gene: TRBJ2-5
D gene: TRBD2
CDR3 protein: ASSEATHPAGDQY